These 17 T cell receptor beta chains share one sample of origin, sequenced in a study of blood T cell repertoires in COVID-19. Generated by immunoSEQ multiplex PCR, the TCRdb table keeps only in-frame clones and is missing some. Of 150,000 to 200,000 clones in the sample, 70% to 90% were seen once. Sequencing was carried out using peripheral blood. The receptors come from a man aged 65 to 85 with active or convalescent COVID-19.

The V call is TRBV11-2, the J call TRBJ1-4; the match to TRBD1 covers 9 bases. Germline V lookup: CDR1 SGHAT, CDR2 FQNNGV. The CDR3 contains 19 residues. With V trimmed by 5 bases and J by 1 base, 14 bases remained unmatched. CDR3 region: CASSTPWDRARGTNEKLFF. The CDR3 coding sequence is TGTGCCAGCAGCACCCCTTGGGACAGGGCACGTGGAACTAATGAAAAACTGTTTTTT.

V is TRBV29-1 and J is TRBJ2-4; 8 positions agree with TRBD2. V was pared by 8 bases and J by 1 base, with 13 bases of the junction left unmatched. The germline V gene has CDR1 SQVTM and CDR2 ANQGSEA. This CDR3 spans 16 amino acids. CDR3 DNA: TGCAGCCTGCTATTGGGACTAGAGACTGCCAAAAACATTCAGTACTTC. Its translation: CSLLLGLETAKNIQYF. Complete variable domain (other parts from reference TRBV29-1 and TRBJ2-4): SAVISQKPSRDICQRGTSLTIQCQVDSQVTMMFWYRQQPGQSLTLIATANQGSEATYESGFVIDKFPISRPNLTFSTLTVSNMSPEDSSIYLCSLLLGLETAKNIQYFGAGTRLSVL.

This clone was seen just once. The CDR3 spells CASRETGEGNIQYF. CDR3 DNA sequence: TGTGCCAGCAGAGAGACTGGGGAGGGGAACATTCAGTACTTC. The chain couples TRBV6-5 to TRBJ2-4, with 7 bases that match TRBD2. This CDR3 contains 14 residues. CDR1 is MNHEY, CDR2 SVGAGI, per germline. The J segment lost 7 bases and the V segment lost 6 bases, leaving 9 bases of the junction unmatched.

V and J are TRBV7-6 and TRBJ2-3, with 9 bases identical to TRBD2. Trimming took 1 base from V and 0 from J; bases not matched to a gene: 11. This CDR3 has 19 amino acids. The germline gives CDR1 SGHVS, CDR2 FNYEAQ. CDR3 sequence (DNA): TGTGCCAGCAGCTTAGGAACTAGCGGGTACGGGCATAGCACAGATACGCAGTATTTT. As protein: CASSLGTSGYGHSTDTQYF.

The rearrangement uses TRBV6-5 and TRBJ2-6; 8 bases map to TRBD1. Germline trimming cut 6 bases from V and 3 bases from J; bases unmatched to any gene: 4. In germline, CDR1 is MNHEY, CDR2 SVGAGI. The CDR3 loop spans 15 amino acids. CDR3 loop: CASRPDRVGANVLTF. The DNA of the CDR3 is TGTGCCAGCAGACCGGACAGGGTTGGGGCCAACGTCCTGACTTTC.

The rearrangement uses TRBV7-8 and TRBJ2-1; tentative D call: TRBD1 (6 bases). V was shortened by 1 base and J by 5 bases, with 12 bases between the two germline ends. CDR1 SGHVS and CDR2 FQNEAQ come from the germline V gene. The CDR3 is made up of 15 amino acids. CDR3 amino acids: CASSLGQASNNEQFF. CDR3 nucleotide sequence: TGTGCCAGCAGCTTAGGACAGGCTAGTAACAATGAGCAGTTCTTC.

The chain has TRBV2 and TRBJ1-2, with 11 nucleotides matching TRBD1. The trim removed 5 bases at V and 5 bases at J, leaving 4 bases unmatched. The CDR3 runs to 14 residues. Germline CDR1 reads SNHLY; CDR2 reads FYNNEI. CDR3 nucleotide sequence: TGTGCCAGCAGTTTGGACAGGGGGCTTTATGGCTACACCTTC. Its translation is CASSLDRGLYGYTF.

The rearrangement uses TRBV5-1 and TRBJ2-6; D remains ambiguous. The V and J ends lost 4 bases and 5 bases respectively, with 13 bases between them. CDR1 is SGHRS and CDR2 is YFSETQ in the germline V gene. CDR3 size: 15 residues. CDR3 in amino acids: CASSPSATRANVLTF. CDR3 nucleotides: TGCGCCAGCAGCCCTTCAGCGACGAGGGCCAACGTCCTGACTTTC. Together with reference TRBV5-1 and TRBJ2-6, the CDR3 gives the full variable domain: KAGVTQTPRYLIKTRGQQVTLSCSPISGHRSVSWYQQTPGQGLQFLFEYFSETQRNKGNFPGRFSGRQFSNSRSEMNVSTLELGDSALYLCASSPSATRANVLTFGAGSRLTVL.

The V gene is TRBV20-1, the J gene TRBJ2-3; no firm D call. The germline V gene encodes CDR1 DFQATT and CDR2 SNEGSKA (reference sequence). Trimming shortened V by 7 bases and J by 3 bases, and 8 bases separated the two germline ends. CDR3 length equals 11 residues. The CDR3 bases are TGCAGTGTCCCGGTGACAGATACGCAGTATTTT. It is translated as CSVPVTDTQYF.

The V and J genes are TRBV6-1 and TRBJ2-1; TRBD1 agrees at 8 bases. The CDR3 spans 16 residues. V was clipped by 1 base and J by 4 bases; unmatched bases: 6. Per germline, CDR1 MNHNS and CDR2 SASEGT. The CDR3 nucleotides are TGTGCCAGCAGTGAAGTCCCAGGGGGCTTATACAATGAGCAGTTCTTC. Protein product: CASSEVPGGLYNEQFF.

This clone was seen just once. The chain is built from TRBV3-1 (or the pseudogene TRBV3-2) and TRBJ1-2; D ambiguous. Germline V gene lookup returns CDR1 LGHDT and CDR2 YNNKEL (reference sequence). CDR3 length equals 13 residues. The germline V and J ends were trimmed by 1 base and 2 bases, with 5 bases remaining between them. The CDR3 sequence: CASSQGRNYGYTF. CDR3 nucleotide sequence: TGTGCCAGCAGCCAAGGCCGGAACTATGGCTACACCTTC.

This clone was observed a single time. The chain is built from TRBV14 and TRBJ2-3; D not resolved. Germline V gene data show CDR1 as SGHDN and CDR2 as FVKESK. This CDR3 contains 15 residues. Trimming cost V 1 base and J 0 bases, with 8 bases left between them. The CDR3 DNA follows: TGTGCCAGCAGCCAAGGAGGCTCTAGCACAGATACGCAGTATTTT. The encoded protein is CASSQGGSSTDTQYF. Drawing the rest from reference TRBV14 and TRBJ2-3, the complete variable domain is EAGVTQFPSHSVIEKGQTVTLRCDPISGHDNLYWYRRVMGKEIKFLLHFVKESKQDESGMPNNRFLAERTGGTYSTLKVQPAELEDSGVYFCASSQGGSSTDTQYFGPGTRLTVL.

This chain connects TRBV28 to TRBJ2-1; D ambiguous. The CDR3 extends over 14 amino acids. The V gene lost 5 bases and the J gene lost 12 bases, with 20 bases spanning the gap. The germline V gene encodes CDR1 MDHEN and CDR2 SYDVKM. CDR3 sequence: CASSLPLFWATQFF. The CDR3 bases are TGTGCCAGCAGTCTACCCTTATTTTGGGCTACGCAGTTCTTC.

This clone has only one observation. The chain has TRBV28 and TRBJ1-6, with 8 bases fitting TRBD1. CDR1 and CDR2 (germline): MDHEN, SYDVKM. V shed 8 bases, J shed 7 bases, and the junction held 4 bases outside the gene matches. The CDR3 spans 13 residues. The CDR3 DNA sequence: TGTGCCAGCTGGGACAGGATAAATTCACCCCTCCACTTT. Translation gives CASWDRINSPLHF.

V and J are TRBV30 and TRBJ2-3, with 9 bases that match TRBD2. V lost 2 bases and J lost 4; bases outside the gene matches: 10. The CDR3 is 16 amino acids. Germline CDR1 reads GTSNPN; CDR2 reads SVGIG (reference sequence). DNA of the CDR3: TGTGCCTGGAGTCCGCCTAGCGGGACCCCCCCAGATACGCAGTATTTT. This gives the protein CAWSPPSGTPPDTQYF. Full variable domain (missing parts from reference TRBV30 and TRBJ2-3): SQTIHQWPATLVQPVGSPLSLECTVEGTSNPNLYWYRQAAGRGLQLLFYSVGIGQISSEVPQNLSASRPQDRQFILSSKKLLLSDSGFYLCAWSPPSGTPPDTQYFGPGTRLTVL.

The chain links TRBV19 to TRBJ1-5, with 12 bases matching TRBD1. CDR3 length: 18 residues. Germline CDR1 and CDR2: LNHDA and SQIVND (reference sequence). V was pared by 3 bases and J by 0 bases, with 6 bases of the junction left unmatched. CDR3 region: CASSIGTGGLVSNQPQHF. The DNA for the CDR3 is TGTGCCAGTAGTATCGGGACAGGGGGCTTGGTTAGCAATCAGCCCCAGCATTTT.

V and J are TRBV5-1 and TRBJ2-7, with a weak D call TRBD1 (6 bases). The V and J ends lost 4 bases and 3 bases respectively, with 20 bases between them. Germline CDR1 reads SGHRS; CDR2 reads YFSETQ. This CDR3 contains 16 residues. CDR3 in amino acids: CASSPHRDTFGYEQYF. The CDR3, as DNA: TGCGCCAGCAGCCCCCACAGGGACACATTTGGCTACGAGCAGTACTTC.